Here is one T cell receptor (beta chain) with its context. The V end lost 5 bases, the J end lost 7 bases, and 6 bases lay between the germline ends. CDR3 length: 11 residues. Germline values: CDR1 LNHDA, CDR2 SQIVND (reference sequence). These data originate in a study of T cells in Graves' hyperthyroidism and ophthalmopathy. Each person with ophthalmopathy scored at least 3 on the Clinical Activity Score, reached NOSPECS grade 4 or higher, and had been ill under 3 months. Uncontrolled infection, other autoimmune disease, pregnancy or lactation barred patients from enrollment. RNA transcripts yielded amplified TCR beta CDR3 regions. A first-round RT-PCR of the TCR CDR3 used the HTBI primer set. TCRdb recomputed calls from the multiplex PCR reads with MiXCR, one row per CDR3 protein. The data contain almost 250,000 distinct CDR3 sequences, approximately 25% of them seen just once; the ten biggest clones take up 30% to 40%.

Sequencing input: blood. The sequence was obtained from a woman aged 40 to 49 with Graves' ophthalmopathy. The chain links TRBV19 to TRBJ1-5; no definite D call. CDR3 in amino acids: CASSSQQPQHF. CDR3 nucleotide sequence: TGTGCCAGTAGTTCCCAACAGCCCCAGCATTTT. Full variable domain (outside the CDR3, taken from reference TRBV19 and TRBJ1-5): DGGITQSPKYLFRKEGQNVTLSCEQNLNHDAMYWYRQDPGQGLRLIYYSQIVNDFQKGDIAEGYSVSREKKESFPLTVTSAQKNPTAFYLCASSSQQPQHFGDGTRLSIL.